Given below is one T cell receptor beta chain in context. The entry originates in a study of blood T cell repertoires in COVID-19. Whole-study context: Italy, Spain and the United States were the sources of the convalescent and acute COVID-19 samples. From T cells, B-cell-depleted T cells, or PBMCs came the material, which was cDNA or gDNA.

Under the authors' procedure: Reference gene primer amplification yielded estimated nucleated cell counts. Assay used: immunoSEQ multiplex PCR; TCRdb lists only in-frame clones, some missing. That table is the source of V, J and clone size, and D and trimming were worked out from the DNA. The data contain 30,000 to 40,000 clones, 85% of them singletons. Trimming shortened V by 1 base and J by 5 bases, and 14 bases separated the two germline ends. Per germline, CDR1 SEHNR and CDR2 FQNEAQ (reference sequence). The CDR3 is made up of 15 amino acids. The rearrangement joins TRBV7-9 to TRBJ2-5, with D tentatively TRBD2 (6 bases). The sequenced sample was peripheral blood. The receptor comes from a human donor with acute or convalescent COVID-19. The donor label of this sample is uncertain. The CDR3 bases are TGTGCCAGCAGCTTAGAGAAGGGGAGGATGGAGACCCAGTACTTC. The encoded protein is CASSLEKGRMETQYF. The full variable domain, its missing parts supplied by reference TRBV7-9 and TRBJ2-5, is DTGVSQNPRHKITKRGQNVTFRCDPISEHNRLYWYRQTLGQGPEFLTYFQNEAQLEKSRLLSDRFSAERPKGSFSTLEIQRTEQGDSAMYLCASSLEKGRMETQYFGPGTRLLVL.